The clone carrying this T cell receptor beta chain was observed once. Sequencing was performed with immunoSEQ multiplex PCR; in TCRdb, only in-frame clones are kept and a portion is missing. The sample lists roughly 57,000 clones, approximately 88% seen once, with roughly a fifth in the top ten. This specimen belongs to a study of blood T cell repertoires in COVID-19. CDR3 size: 15 residues. Per the germline V gene, CDR1 is SGHRS and CDR2 is YFSETQ. V was trimmed by 0 bases and J by 7 bases, leaving 13 bases between them. The chain joins TRBV5-1 to TRBJ2-2, with D perhaps TRBD1 (6 bases). Input material: peripheral blood. This receptor was identified in a human donor in a cohort sampled during active COVID-19. CDR3 DNA: TGCGCCAGCAGCTTGGGTGGGACATCACACGGGGAGCTGTTTTTT. This codes for CASSLGGTSHGELFF.